The 19 T cell receptor beta chains given below trace back to one sample, sequenced in a study of shared clonotypes between healthy human individuals. The method was immunoSEQ multiplex PCR; TCRdb's version includes in-frame clones alone and lacks a portion of them. The sample carries about 680,000 clones, about 90% recorded once. Cells designated naive CD8 were CD45RO-negative and were positively selected for CCR7, with terminally differentiated effector memory CD45RA+ cells excluded. The sequenced material came from naive CD8+ T cells sorted from blood. These receptors were collected from a man aged 25-45 years in good health.

This chain uses TRBV19 with TRBJ1-1; D remains unclear. Germline values: CDR1 LNHDA, CDR2 SQIVND (reference sequence). This CDR3 has 12 amino acids. Trimming removed 5 bases from V and 4 bases from J, with 8 bases in between. CDR3 nucleotide sequence: TGTGCCAGTAGTCACGGGTTCACTGAAGCTTTCTTT. This gives the protein CASSHGFTEAFF.

The CDR3 DNA sequence: TGTGCCAGCAGCTCTCGGGACTACTATTCCTACGAGCAGTACTTC. This encodes CASSSRDYYSYEQYF. The chain links TRBV11-2 to TRBJ2-7; 7 nucleotides agree with TRBD2. Trimming at V came to 4 bases and at J to 1 base, leaving 7 bases not matched to a gene. The germline V gene encodes CDR1 SGHAT and CDR2 FQNNGV. The length of the CDR3 is 15 residues.

As for this clone: Within the sample, other DNA sequences also encode this same CDR3. The gene calls are TRBV27 and TRBJ2-1, with 13 bases fitting TRBD2. Germline CDR1 is MNHEY and CDR2 is SMNVEV (reference sequence). The CDR3 loop spans 15 amino acids. V gave up 6 bases and J gave up 4 bases; unmatched junction bases: 3. The CDR3, as DNA: TGTGCCAGCAGCCGGGGACTAGCGGGGTACAATGAGCAGTTCTTC. Its protein product is CASSRGLAGYNEQFF.

The chain combines TRBV11-2 with TRBJ2-1, with 7 bases lining up with TRBD1. Trimming removed 4 bases from V and 14 bases from J; junction bases left unmatched: 11. Germline loops: CDR1 SGHAT, CDR2 FQNNGV. This CDR3 has 13 amino acids. CDR3 sequence reads: CASSSPPGGYEFF. In DNA form, the CDR3 reads TGTGCCAGCAGCTCTCCCCCAGGGGGTTACGAGTTCTTC.

This chain joins TRBV4-1 and TRBJ2-2; D gene ambiguous. The CDR3 runs to 13 residues. Trimming removed 2 bases from V and 10 bases from J, with 11 bases in between. CDR1 and CDR2 (germline): MGHRA, YSYEKL. The CDR3 region is CASSQTWAEELFF. The CDR3 DNA sequence: TGCGCCAGCAGCCAAACCTGGGCCGAGGAGCTGTTTTTT.

The CDR3: CASSSSPGQGADTQYF. In nucleotides, the CDR3 is TGTGCCAGCAGTAGCTCACCGGGACAGGGCGCGGATACGCAGTATTTT. This sequence joins TRBV6-4 and TRBJ2-3; 9 nucleotides line up with TRBD1. The CDR3 is 16 amino acids. The trim removed 5 bases at V and 6 bases at J, leaving 12 bases unmatched. The germline gives CDR1 MRHNA, CDR2 SNTAGT.

This chain uses TRBV25-1 with TRBJ2-7, with D possibly TRBD1 on 5 matching bases. Trimming cost V 3 bases and J 5 bases, with 14 bases left between them. Per germline, CDR1 MGHDK and CDR2 SYGVNS. This CDR3 region has 14 residues. CDR3 sequence: CASSELGRADEQYF. The CDR3 DNA follows: TGTGCCAGCAGTGAGCTTGGCAGGGCGGACGAGCAGTACTTC.

This clone was observed once. The chain carries TRBV2 and TRBJ2-1; 7 bases are a match to TRBD1. Germline CDR1 and CDR2: SNHLY and FYNNEI. Germline trimming cut 6 bases from V and 4 bases from J; bases unmatched to any gene: 3. This CDR3 has 13 amino acids. CDR3 nucleotides: TGTGCCAGCAGAGGCAGGGGGTACAATGAGCAGTTCTTC. Translated: CASRGRGYNEQFF.

CDR3 sequence: CASSPRGYSYEQYF. The CDR3 DNA follows: TGTGCCAGCAGTCCTCGGGGGTACTCCTACGAGCAGTACTTC. This chain links TRBV28 with TRBJ2-7, with a tentative D call TRBD2 (6 bases). CDR1 and CDR2 from the germline V gene are MDHEN and SYDVKM. V lost 5 bases, J lost 0 bases, and 11 bases lay in between. The CDR3 is 14 residues long.

The genes are TRBV7-8 and TRBJ1-1, with TRBD1 matching over 7 bases. Germline assignment: CDR1 SGHVS and CDR2 FQNEAQ. With 3 bases clipped from V and 3 bases from J, the junction kept 7 bases outside the gene matches. The CDR3 consists of 15 residues. DNA of the CDR3: TGTGCCAGCAGCTTGGACAGGAGGCCGGACACTGAAGCTTTCTTT. Translating it yields CASSLDRRPDTEAFF.

This clone was seen only a few times. The chain links TRBV2 to TRBJ1-5; D not resolved. The CDR3 totals 15 residues. Germline V lookup: CDR1 SNHLY, CDR2 FYNNEI. V was trimmed by 2 bases and J by 0 bases, leaving 8 bases between them. CDR3 in DNA: TGTGCCAGCAGTGAATATGGGTTTAGCAATCAGCCCCAGCATTTT. Its translation is CASSEYGFSNQPQHF.

The chain combines TRBV30 with TRBJ1-5; the match to TRBD1 covers 7 bases. The CDR3 is 15 residues long. The J segment lost 4 bases and the V segment lost 4 bases, leaving 10 bases of the junction unmatched. Per germline, CDR1 GTSNPN and CDR2 SVGIG (reference sequence). The CDR3 DNA sequence: TGTGCCTGGACTCATAAAGGGACAGTAAATCAGCCCCAGCATTTT. Amino acid sequence: CAWTHKGTVNQPQHF.

The chain joins TRBV2 to TRBJ2-7; 7 bases are a match to TRBD2. The CDR3 length is 12 residues. With 6 bases clipped from V and 4 bases from J, the junction kept 3 bases outside the gene matches. Looked up from germline, CDR1 is SNHLY and CDR2 is FYNNEI. This CDR3 reads CASSLGGYEQYF. Here the CDR3 DNA reads TGTGCCAGCAGCCTCGGGGGGTACGAGCAGTACTTC.

The V gene is TRBV7-9, the J gene TRBJ2-1, with TRBD1 matching 10 bases. V lost 1 base and J lost 6; bases outside the gene matches: 3. The CDR3 has 15 amino acids. Germline CDR1 and CDR2: SEHNR and FQNEAQ (reference sequence). The CDR3 DNA is TGTGCCAGCAGCTTAGGGGACAGGGGTAGCAATGAGCAGTTCTTC. As protein: CASSLGDRGSNEQFF.

The V call is TRBV9, the J call TRBJ2-7; a possible D gene is TRBD2 (6 bases). Per germline, CDR1 SGDLS and CDR2 YYNGEE. This CDR3 spans 13 amino acids. Deletions cut 4 bases from V and 2 bases from J, with 10 bases between. Here the CDR3 reads CASSRDLTYEQYF. The CDR3 bases are TGTGCCAGCAGCCGGGACTTAACCTACGAGCAGTACTTC.

V and J are TRBV11-2 and TRBJ2-2; D is undetermined. Deletions cut 1 base from V and 1 base from J, with 4 bases between. CDR1 and CDR2 from the germline V gene are SGHAT and FQNNGV. This CDR3 has 14 amino acids. The CDR3 here is CASSLGWNTGELFF. The CDR3 DNA reads TGTGCCAGCAGCTTAGGTTGGAACACCGGGGAGCTGTTTTTT.

The rearrangement joins TRBV9 to TRBJ2-3; TRBD1 matches 7 bases. CDR1 and CDR2 from the germline V gene are SGDLS and YYNGEE. The V segment lost 5 bases and the J segment 2 bases; nucleotides outside the gene matches: 17. The CDR3 contains 18 residues. The CDR3 nucleotides read TGTGCCAGCAGACACCGAATGAGGGGGCCTTCCCACACAGATACGCAGTATTTT. This codes for CASRHRMRGPSHTDTQYF. The variable domain in full, with the rest retrieved from reference TRBV9 and TRBJ2-3, is DSGVTQTPKHLITATGQRVTLRCSPRSGDLSVYWYQQSLDQGLQFLIQYYNGEERAKGNILERFSAQQFPDLHSELNLSSLELGDSALYFCASRHRMRGPSHTDTQYFGPGTRLTVL.

The CDR3 coding sequence is TGTGCCAGTAGTATGGTCGGGAACACTGAAGCTTTCTTT. This gives the protein CASSMVGNTEAFF. The rearrangement links TRBV19 to TRBJ1-1; D is undetermined. Germline CDR1 and CDR2: LNHDA and SQIVND (reference sequence). Trimming took off 3 bases at V and 1 base at J, with 6 bases between the two ends. The CDR3 consists of 13 residues.

The chain combines TRBV10-1 with TRBJ2-1; D call uncertain. Looked up from germline, CDR1 is WNHNN and CDR2 is SYGVQD (reference sequence). The CDR3 spans 14 residues. Trimming took off 3 bases at V and 6 bases at J, with 12 bases between the two ends. The CDR3 DNA follows: TGCGCCAGCAGTGAATTATCCCCGCCCAATGAGCAGTTCTTC. Its translation is CASSELSPPNEQFF.